This is a list of T cell receptor beta chains from one sample in a study of T-cell memory formation after mild COVID-19. TCRdb re-called the 5' RACE reads with MiXCR, one entry per CDR3 protein. The data show 90,000 to 130,000 distinct CDR3 sequences, with 15% to 20% seen just once and approximately 5.5% held by the top ten. The sample was PBMCs or a T cell subset sorted from them (not recorded which). Receptors originate from a man between 18 and 35 years old who had mild COVID-19 (a few samples of this study predate the infection). Cell type and time point are not known. CDR3s leave out the opening cysteine and the closing phenylalanine or tryptophan.

v_gene: TRBV6-2/TRBV6-3
CDR3aa: ASRWTSLSSYEQY

v_gene: TRBV18
CDR3aa: ASSRWAGADQETQY

v_gene: TRBV28
CDR3aa: ASSLAGSYTGELF

v_gene: TRBV9
CDR3aa: ASSVGEGHTEAF

v_gene: TRBV7-2
CDR3aa: ASSLVGGAYEQY

v_gene: TRBV20-1
CDR3aa: SARLTGNTEAF

v_gene: TRBV5-1
CDR3aa: ASTQGPATNEKLF

v_gene: TRBV19
CDR3aa: ASISAGRGGTNIQY

v_gene: TRBV6-2/TRBV6-3
CDR3aa: ASRPEGRASYEQY

v_gene: TRBV23-1
CDR3aa: ASSQGTGVNQPQH

v_gene: TRBV5-1
CDR3aa: ASNGGRGETQY

v_gene: TRBV24-1
CDR3aa: ATSDSVRGGQETQY

v_gene: TRBV5-1
CDR3aa: ASSLVHRGRSTDTQY

v_gene: TRBV20-1
CDR3aa: SASLRDRAYEQY